This entry lists 23 T cell receptor beta chains sequenced from one sample in a study of cytomegalovirus exposure and HLA in healthy donors. The PCR had 60 Vbeta and 13 Jbeta primers. TCRdb's table, derived via immunoSEQ multiplex PCR, lists solely in-frame clones and lacks some. The sample includes some 110,000 clones, 74% of them seen just once. The specimen was PBMCs. The receptor source for this set is a woman aged 50 to 65 in good health and CMV-seropositive.

The chain carries TRBV6-4 and TRBJ2-5, with 9 bases fitting TRBD1. Per germline, CDR1 MRHNA and CDR2 SNTAGT. The CDR3 totals 14 residues. The junction had 7 bases not matched to a gene; V was cut back by 9 bases and J by 2 bases. The CDR3 nucleotides read TGTGCCAGGAAAAAAGACAGGGGGCAAGAGACCCAGTACTTC. Its protein is CARKKDRGQETQYF.

The chain has TRBV6-5 and TRBJ2-3; D possibly corresponds to TRBD2 (6 bases). Trimming left V 4 bases short and J 3 bases short, with 14 bases between. The germline V gene encodes CDR1 MNHEY and CDR2 SVGAGI. This CDR3 is built from 15 residues. The CDR3, as DNA: TGTGCCAGCAGTTCGCCAGGCGGGGAGACAGATACGCAGTATTTT. It is translated as CASSSPGGETDTQYF.

The CDR3 DNA follows: TGCGCCAGCAGCCACAACACCCGCAGCGGGGGGCTATCTTACGAGCAGTACTTC. Protein sequence: CASSHNTRSGGLSYEQYF. The J gene is TRBJ2-7, the V gene TRBV4-1; 9 bases fit TRBD2. Germline trimming cut 3 bases from V and 4 bases from J; bases unmatched to any gene: 16. The germline gives CDR1 MGHRA, CDR2 YSYEKL. This CDR3 comprises 18 residues.

This clone has only a few counts. This chain uses TRBV11-2 with TRBJ2-7; D might be TRBD1 (5 bases). V was clipped by 1 base and J by 1 base, with 11 bases between them. Per germline, CDR1 SGHAT and CDR2 FQNNGV. This CDR3 region has 15 residues. CDR3 nucleotide sequence: TGTGCCAGCAGCTTAGTCCAGGGTGGGTCCTACGAGCAGTACTTC. Translating gives CASSLVQGGSYEQYF.

J is TRBJ1-2 and V is TRBV6-1, with D perhaps TRBD1 (6 bases). Trimming pared 6 bases from V and 8 bases from J, leaving 19 bases between. The CDR3 is made up of 14 amino acids. The V gene's germline CDR1 is MNHNS and CDR2 SASEGT. The CDR3 sequence: CASSPLTGDGGYTF. In nucleotides, the CDR3 is TGTGCCAGCAGCCCCTTGACAGGAGATGGGGGCTACACCTTC.

V is TRBV29-1 and J is TRBJ1-2; the match to TRBD1 covers 7 bases. The CDR3 totals 12 residues. CDR1 and CDR2 from the germline V gene are SQVTM and ANQGSEA. Losses at the gene ends were 7 bases for V and 7 bases for J; bases not matched to a gene: 9. The CDR3 loop is CSDLTGTGGYTF. CDR3 in DNA: TGCAGCGACCTGACAGGGACCGGTGGCTACACCTTC.

This sequence joins TRBV19 and TRBJ1-4; 7 bases align to TRBD1. The germline V gene encodes CDR1 LNHDA and CDR2 SQIVND (reference sequence). V trimming: 7 bases; J trimming: 3 bases; junction bases outside the gene matches: 8. The CDR3 contains 15 residues. CDR3 DNA sequence: TGTGCCAGTACCCTTCGACAGGGACCTAATGAAAAACTGTTTTTT. The encoded protein is CASTLRQGPNEKLFF.

J is TRBJ1-5 and V is TRBV18, with D perhaps TRBD1 (5 bases). Germline V CDR1 and CDR2: KGHSH, LQKENI. The V end lost 3 bases, the J end lost 6 bases, and 9 bases lay between the germline ends. The CDR3 sequence is 13 residues long. The DNA for the CDR3 is TGTGCCAGCTCACCCGCGGGGGGTCAGCCCCAGCATTTT. Translating it yields CASSPAGGQPQHF.

The V call is TRBV2, the J call TRBJ1-5; D is unclear. Deletions cut 8 bases from V and 3 bases from J, with 11 bases between. The CDR3 totals 13 residues. In germline, CDR1 is SNHLY, CDR2 FYNNEI. The CDR3 loop is CASHPEDNQPQHF. The CDR3, as DNA: TGTGCCAGCCACCCCGAGGACAATCAGCCCCAGCATTTT.

The chain has TRBV12-5 and TRBJ1-2; D is uncertain. CDR3 length equals 13 residues. CDR1 and CDR2 (germline): LGHNT, FRNRAP. V gave up 5 bases and J gave up 4 bases, with 11 bases separating them. CDR3 sequence: CASGPYTGYGYTF. DNA of the CDR3: TGTGCTAGTGGTCCTTACACGGGCTATGGCTACACCTTC.

This rearrangement joins TRBV7-2 to TRBJ1-3; no definite D call. Looked up from germline, CDR1 is SGHTA and CDR2 is FQGNSA. V lost 5 bases and J lost 2, with 13 bases in between. CDR3 length: 15 amino acids. In DNA form, the CDR3 reads TGTGCCAGCAGCCCCTTCGACACGACTGGAAACACCATATATTTT. This gives the protein CASSPFDTTGNTIYF. The variable domain in full, with the rest retrieved from reference TRBV7-2 and TRBJ1-3, is GAGVSQSPSNKVTEKGKDVELRCDPISGHTALYWYRQSLGQGLEFLIYFQGNSAPDKSGLPSDRFSAERTGGSVSTLTIQRTQQEDSAVYLCASSPFDTTGNTIYFGEGSWLTVV.

The rearrangement links TRBV30 to TRBJ1-2; 8 positions agree with TRBD1. The CDR3 is 12 amino acids. Germline lookup yields CDR1 GTSNPN and CDR2 SVGIG (reference sequence). This chain's CDR3 is CAEGQGRYGYTF. The CDR3 nucleotides read TGTGCGGAAGGACAGGGAAGGTATGGCTACACCTTC. The variable domain in full, completed from reference TRBV30 and TRBJ1-2, reads SQTIHQWPATLVQPVGSPLSLECTVEGTSNPNLYWYRQAAGRGLQLLFYSVGIGQISSEVPQNLSASRPQDRQFILSSKKLLLSDSGFYLCAEGQGRYGYTFGSGTRLTVV.

V is TRBV7-9 and J is TRBJ2-7, with TRBD1 matching 10 bases. Germline CDR1 and CDR2: SEHNR and FQNEAQ (reference sequence). V dropped 5 bases and J dropped 2; count of bases not matched to a gene: 6. CDR3 length: 15 amino acids. The CDR3 DNA sequence: TGTGCCAGCAGCACATCCGGGACAGGGGCCTACGAGCAGTACTTC. As protein: CASSTSGTGAYEQYF.

The V and J genes are TRBV28 and TRBJ1-2, with D maybe TRBD1 (6 bases). V lost 2 bases and J 1 base, leaving 11 bases between the germline ends. Germline CDR1 is MDHEN and CDR2 is SYDVKM. The CDR3 sequence is 15 residues long. In DNA form, the CDR3 reads TGTGCCAGCAGTTTACCGGGACACCGTAACTATGGCTACACCTTC. It encodes CASSLPGHRNYGYTF.

This sequence joins TRBV7-6 and TRBJ1-3; D is ambiguous. Deletions cut 2 bases from V and 3 bases from J, with 14 bases between. Germline CDR1 and CDR2: SGHVS and FNYEAQ. The length of the CDR3 is 16 residues. CDR3 in amino acids: CASSLFFEGVGNTIYF. The DNA for the CDR3 is TGTGCCAGCAGCTTATTCTTCGAGGGAGTTGGAAACACCATATATTTT.

The gene calls are TRBV11-2 and TRBJ2-5, with TRBD2 identical over 11 bases. The ends lost 2 bases at V and 4 bases at J; junction bases unmatched: 9. The V gene's germline CDR1 is SGHAT and CDR2 FQNNGV. The CDR3 is made up of 17 amino acids. Written as DNA, the CDR3 is TGTGCCAGCAGCTTACTAGCGGGGGGAGTGGATGGAGAGACCCAGTACTTC. Residues: CASSLLAGGVDGETQYF.

This clone is a singleton in its sample. The chain is built from TRBV19 and TRBJ1-1; no clear D. Trimming cost V 6 bases and J 0 bases, with 11 bases left between them. The CDR3 covers 14 residues. The germline V gene has CDR1 LNHDA and CDR2 SQIVND (reference sequence). DNA for the CDR3: TGTGCCAGTAGCCTTCTAGAGATGAACACTGAAGCTTTCTTT. Translation: CASSLLEMNTEAFF.

As DNA, the CDR3 is TGTGCCAGCAGCGCAGAGGGGATTCTAGCGGGGGCGAGCACAGATACGCAGTATTTT. Translation gives CASSAEGILAGASTDTQYF. V usage is TRBV9 and J usage is TRBJ2-3; TRBD2 agrees at 10 bases. V gave up 3 bases and J gave up 0 bases; unmatched junction bases: 13. The length of the CDR3 is 19 residues. The V gene's germline CDR1 is SGDLS and CDR2 YYNGEE.

This chain links TRBV4-1 with TRBJ1-2; TRBD1 matches 11 bases. Germline-derived CDR1 and CDR2 are MGHRA and YSYEKL. The V gene end was trimmed by 1 base and the J gene end by 4 bases; junction bases not matched to a gene: 8. The CDR3 consists of 17 residues. CDR3 DNA: TGCGCCAGCAGCCAAGCCGGGACAGGGGGAGCAGCCTATGGCTACACCTTC. This encodes CASSQAGTGGAAYGYTF.

The J gene is TRBJ2-5, the V gene TRBV7-2; TRBD2 matches at 12 bases. J was trimmed by 7 bases and V by 6 bases; bases with no gene match: 12. CDR1 and CDR2 (germline): SGHTA, FQGNSA. The CDR3 spans 16 residues. For the CDR3, the DNA is TGTGCCAGCAGATACAGGCCTAGCGGGGGGGCAGCGACCCAGTACTTC. Protein product: CASRYRPSGGAATQYF.

The chain joins TRBV9 to TRBJ1-6; D ambiguous. Germline V CDR1 and CDR2: SGDLS, YYNGEE. Trimming took 0 bases from V and 0 from J, leaving 13 bases between them. The CDR3 length is 18 residues. The CDR3 loop is CASSVASRESSYNSPLHF. The DNA of the CDR3 is TGTGCCAGCAGCGTAGCTAGTAGGGAGAGCTCCTATAATTCACCCCTCCACTTT.

V and J are TRBV4-1 and TRBJ1-1; maybe TRBD1 (6 bases). CDR3 length: 14 amino acids. CDR1 is MGHRA, CDR2 YSYEKL, per germline. V was cut by 5 bases and J by 1 base, with 11 bases left in between. CDR3 region: CASSFSDRNTEAFF. The CDR3 DNA reads TGCGCCAGCAGCTTTTCGGACAGGAACACTGAAGCTTTCTTT.

A note on this clone: Different DNA sequences within this sample yield the same CDR3. The V gene is TRBV9, the J gene TRBJ2-3, with 12 bases aligning to TRBD2. There are 16 residues in the CDR3. The V segment lost 0 bases and the J segment 5 bases; nucleotides outside the gene matches: 4. CDR1 is SGDLS, CDR2 YYNGEE, per germline. As DNA, the CDR3 is TGTGCCAGCAGCGTAGCTAGCGGGGGGGCCCAAGATACGCAGTATTTT. Amino acid sequence: CASSVASGGAQDTQYF. The complete variable domain, with remaining parts taken from reference TRBV9 and TRBJ2-3, reads DSGVTQTPKHLITATGQRVTLRCSPRSGDLSVYWYQQSLDQGLQFLIQYYNGEERAKGNILERFSAQQFPDLHSELNLSSLELGDSALYFCASSVASGGAQDTQYFGPGTRLTVL.